These 16 T cell receptor beta chains were all obtained from the same sample, sequenced in a study of T cell responses to AZD1222 COVID-19 vaccine. Only in-frame clones appear in the TCRdb table, and some are missing; sequencing was by immunoSEQ multiplex PCR. The sample lists 85,000 to 130,000 clones; around nine tenths were seen once. The sample consisted of peripheral blood, taken 28 days after the second dose of the MenACWY control vaccine. Receptors were obtained from an adult who received the MenACWY meningococcal vaccine as a control.

V is TRBV5-8 and J is TRBJ2-5, with 9 nucleotides matching TRBD1. The ends lost 3 bases at V and 4 bases at J; junction bases unmatched: 10. The CDR3 is made up of 16 amino acids. The V gene's germline CDR1 is SGHTS and CDR2 YDEGEE. CDR3 nucleotide sequence: TGTGCCAGCAGCTCGTCCGGGACAGGGTTGGGAGAGACCCAGTACTTC. It yields the protein CASSSSGTGLGETQYF.

This chain joins TRBV7-9 and TRBJ1-2, with D perhaps matching TRBD1 (6 bases). The CDR3 covers 14 residues. Trimming took 4 bases from V and 2 from J, leaving 11 bases between them. Germline V gene data show CDR1 as SEHNR and CDR2 as FQNEAQ (reference sequence). In DNA, the CDR3 is TGTGCCAGCAGCTCCCTGGGGGGCAACTATGGCTACACCTTC. This sequence encodes CASSSLGGNYGYTF.

The rearrangement links TRBV29-1 to TRBJ2-3; D unclear. The CDR3 contains 12 residues. V lost 4 bases, J lost 0 bases, and 5 bases lay in between. Germline assignment: CDR1 SQVTM and CDR2 ANQGSEA. CDR3 loop: CSVGQSTDTQYF. As DNA, the CDR3 is TGCAGCGTTGGCCAGAGCACAGATACGCAGTATTTT.

The chain combines TRBV7-9 with TRBJ1-1; D is possibly TRBD1 (5 bases). CDR3 size: 13 residues. Germline CDR1 reads SEHNR; CDR2 reads FQNEAQ (reference sequence). The V end was cut by 1 base, the J end by 6 bases, with 9 bases between. The CDR3 region has the DNA TGTGCCAGCAGCTTAGTACAGGAACCTGAAGCTTTCTTT. Its translation: CASSLVQEPEAFF.

The chain carries TRBV19 and TRBJ2-7; D is undetermined. V lost 2 bases, J lost 0 bases, and 11 bases lay in between. Germline values: CDR1 LNHDA, CDR2 SQIVND (reference sequence). The CDR3 runs 15 residues. CDR3 loop: CASSITAWSSYEQYF. For the CDR3, the DNA is TGTGCCAGTAGTATAACGGCCTGGAGCTCCTACGAGCAGTACTTC.

V gene TRBV4-1 combines with J gene TRBJ2-3; the D gene is possibly TRBD1 (6 bases). This CDR3 has 17 amino acids. V dropped 2 bases and J dropped 0 bases, with 15 bases sitting between them. CDR1 and CDR2 from the germline V gene are MGHRA and YSYEKL. The CDR3 reads CASSQYGPGQSTDTQYF. The CDR3, as DNA: TGCGCCAGCAGCCAATATGGGCCTGGACAGAGCACAGATACGCAGTATTTT.

The J gene is TRBJ1-2, the V gene TRBV4-3; D is unclear. Germline-derived CDR1 and CDR2 are LGHNA and YSLEER. There are 15 residues in the CDR3. With 1 base removed from V and 7 bases from J, the gap between germline ends came to 16 bases. CDR3 nucleotides: TGCGCCAGCAGCCAAGCTCCTCAAGGGCCCCTTGGCTACACCTTC. This gives the protein CASSQAPQGPLGYTF.

The V gene is TRBV7-3, the J gene TRBJ2-1; 10 bases are a match to TRBD2. The CDR3 has 17 residues. The germline V gene has CDR1 SGHTA and CDR2 FQGTGA. The V and J ends lost 1 base and 2 bases, in that order; junction bases with no gene match: 5. Here the CDR3 reads CASSLSVAGGPYNEQFF. The CDR3 DNA sequence: TGTGCCAGCAGCTTAAGTGTAGCGGGGGGTCCCTACAATGAGCAGTTCTTC.

This clone was recorded once. The CDR3 region is CASRRTAGQFNSPLHF. DNA of the CDR3: TGTGCCAGCAGGCGAACCGCGGGCCAATTTAATTCACCCCTCCACTTT. The V call is TRBV2, the J call TRBJ1-6; D uncertain. Germline V lookup: CDR1 SNHLY, CDR2 FYNNEI. Trimming stripped 6 bases from V and 6 bases from J, with 18 bases between. This CDR3 is 16 amino acids long. Full variable domain (remainder filled in from reference TRBV2 and TRBJ1-6): EPEVTQTPSHQVTQMGQEVILRCVPISNHLYFYWYRQILGQKVEFLVSFYNNEISEKSEIFDDQFSVERPDGSNFTLKIRSTKLEDSAMYFCASRRTAGQFNSPLHFGNGTRLTVT.

This rearrangement joins TRBV28 to TRBJ1-3, with a possible D match to TRBD1 (5 bases). V lost 5 bases, J lost 0 bases, and 11 bases lay in between. Germline V CDR1 and CDR2: MDHEN, SYDVKM. CDR3 length: 15 residues. The DNA of the CDR3 is TGTGCCAGCAGTCCACAGGTCAGCTCTGGAAACACCATATATTTT. It translates to CASSPQVSSGNTIYF.

The chain uses TRBV7-6 and TRBJ2-7; either TRBD1 or TRBD2 may supply D (6 bases each). V was trimmed by 5 bases and J by 6 bases, leaving 11 bases between them. The CDR3 totals 12 residues. Germline CDR1 SGHVS, CDR2 FNYEAQ. In DNA form, the CDR3 reads TGTGCCAGCAGCCAGAGGGGGGTCGAGCAGTACTTC. This gives the protein CASSQRGVEQYF.

The chain carries TRBV5-4 and TRBJ1-1; tentative D call: TRBD1 (6 bases). CDR1 and CDR2 from the germline V gene are SGHNT and YYREEE (reference sequence). The V gene lost 3 bases and the J gene lost 3 bases, with 15 bases spanning the gap. The length of the CDR3 is 15 residues. The CDR3 region has the DNA TGTGCCAGCAGCTCAACAGGGAGGTGGGACACTGAAGCTTTCTTT. Its translation is CASSSTGRWDTEAFF.

CDR3 in amino acids: CASSLGGGAVFYNEQFF. The CDR3 coding sequence is TGTGCCAGCAGCTTAGGCGGGGGGGCAGTGTTCTACAATGAGCAGTTCTTC. The chain links TRBV7-2 to TRBJ2-1, with 9 bases aligning to TRBD2. CDR1 is SGHTA, CDR2 FQGNSA, per germline. The V and J ends lost 1 base and 3 bases, in that order; junction bases with no gene match: 7. This CDR3 has 17 residues.

The chain links TRBV23-1 to TRBJ1-2; 8 bases map to TRBD1. TRBV23-1 is given ORF status, its function remaining uncertain. The V gene end was trimmed by 4 bases and the J gene end by 6 bases; junction bases not matched to a gene: 7. The CDR3 length is 14 residues. Written as DNA, the CDR3 is TGCGCCAGCAGTCGGACAGGGTTCTGGGATGGCTACACCTTC. Translation: CASSRTGFWDGYTF.

This clone showed up just a few times. The chain couples TRBV5-1 to TRBJ2-2, with D unclear. The CDR3 consists of 14 residues. Per germline, CDR1 SGHRS and CDR2 YFSETQ. V lost 0 bases and J 0 bases, leaving 3 bases between the germline ends. The CDR3 sequence: CASSLGPNTGELFF. CDR3 DNA: TGCGCCAGCAGCTTGGGGCCGAACACCGGGGAGCTGTTTTTT.

The chain has TRBV14 and TRBJ2-7, with D possibly matching TRBD2 (6 bases). Germline loops: CDR1 SGHDN, CDR2 FVKESK. The CDR3 runs to 15 residues. V was shortened by 1 base and J by 3 bases, with 13 bases between the two germline ends. CDR3: CASSQGRVPLYEQYF. CDR3 nucleotides: TGTGCCAGCAGCCAAGGGAGGGTACCCCTCTACGAGCAGTACTTC.